Presented here are 10 T cell receptor beta chains from one specimen sequenced in a study of cytomegalovirus exposure and HLA in healthy donors (dated by TCRdb to the late 2010s). The method behind the library was the immunoSEQ multiplex PCR assay. For the multiplex PCR, a mixture combining 60 forward primers for TCR Vbeta segments and 13 reverse primers for TCR Jbeta segments was used. The table was pulled from immuneACCESS by TCRdb, which kept in-frame rearrangements only. Such tables lose some clones; where checked, under half of the loss comes from unresolved V genes, and the rest has no known cause. The sample table holds about 150,000 clones, of which over 80% were seen once. Clones ranked in the top ten supply 1.2% of the sample. The sample was PBMCs. The source of these receptors is a boy younger than 10 in good health and CMV-seronegative.

The gene calls are TRBV2 and TRBJ1-5; a possible D gene is TRBD1 (6 bases). Trimming took off 3 bases at V and 0 bases at J, with 15 bases between the two ends. The CDR3 is 17 amino acids. Germline CDR1 and CDR2: SNHLY and FYNNEI. CDR3 amino acids: CASSEGVGGPSNQPQHF. The CDR3 region has the DNA TGTGCCAGCAGTGAGGGTGTAGGGGGACCTAGCAATCAGCCCCAGCATTTT.

V and J are TRBV15 and TRBJ2-7, with TRBD2 matching 10 bases. Germline CDR1 reads LNHNV; CDR2 reads YYDKDF (reference sequence). The trim removed 0 bases at V and 3 bases at J, leaving 11 bases unmatched. The CDR3 has 18 amino acids. In DNA, the CDR3 is TGTGCCACCAGCAGAGAGCCTAGCGGGAGAGTTTCGGTCTACGAGCAGTACTTC. Its translation: CATSREPSGRVSVYEQYF. Supplemented by reference TRBV15 and TRBJ2-7, the full variable domain reads DAMVIQNPRYQVTQFGKPVTLSCSQTLNHNVMYWYQQKSSQAPKLLFHYYDKDFNNEADTPDNFQSRRPNTSFCFLDIRSPGLGDTAMYLCATSREPSGRVSVYEQYFGPGTRLTVT.

This chain links TRBV19 with TRBJ2-3; TRBD1 aligns across 7 bases. The junction had 6 bases not matched to a gene; V was cut back by 5 bases and J by 1 base. This CDR3 has 15 amino acids. The germline gives CDR1 LNHDA, CDR2 SQIVND (reference sequence). CDR3 region: CASSDNQGGTDTQYF. The CDR3 coding sequence is TGTGCCAGTAGTGACAATCAGGGGGGCACAGATACGCAGTATTTT.

The V gene is TRBV25-1, the J gene TRBJ1-2; 7 bases align to TRBD1. Trimming cost V 2 bases and J 0 bases; bases outside gene matches: 3. CDR3 length: 15 residues. Germline V CDR1 and CDR2: MGHDK, SYGVNS. The CDR3 here is CASSEGGQPNYGYTF. CDR3 nucleotides: TGTGCCAGCAGTGAAGGGGGACAGCCTAACTATGGCTACACCTTC.

The genes are TRBV19 and TRBJ2-3; TRBD2 matches 8 bases. Germline values: CDR1 LNHDA, CDR2 SQIVND (reference sequence). The J segment lost 1 base and the V segment lost 5 bases, leaving 5 bases of the junction unmatched. The CDR3 consists of 15 residues. The CDR3 here is CASSPWGLGTDTQYF. For the CDR3, the DNA is TGTGCCAGTAGTCCATGGGGACTAGGCACAGATACGCAGTATTTT.

The V gene is TRBV5-1, the J gene TRBJ2-1; tentative D call: TRBD1 (6 bases). V lost 0 bases and J lost 7, with 14 bases in between. Germline V gene data show CDR1 as SGHRS and CDR2 as YFSETQ. This CDR3 contains 15 residues. Here the CDR3 DNA reads TGCGCCAGCAGCTTGGGGGTGGGGGCAGGGAATGAGCAGTTCTTC. Its translation: CASSLGVGAGNEQFF.

This clone was recorded a few times. The chain uses TRBV2 and TRBJ1-4; no clear D gene. Germline lookup yields CDR1 SNHLY and CDR2 FYNNEI. The CDR3 has 13 amino acids. Trimming shortened V by 4 bases and J by 2 bases, and 5 bases separated the two germline ends. The CDR3 DNA sequence: TGTGCCAGCAGTGGTGAGACTAATGAAAAACTGTTTTTT. Its protein product is CASSGETNEKLFF.

The chain has TRBV5-4 and TRBJ2-3; D perhaps matches TRBD2 (6 bases). This CDR3 has 16 residues. Germline V gene sequence: CDR1 SGHNT, CDR2 YYREEE (reference sequence). V dropped 4 bases and J dropped 6 bases, with 21 bases sitting between them. CDR3 region: CASSDFSGARRDTQYF. The DNA for the CDR3 is TGTGCCAGCAGCGATTTTAGCGGAGCTAGGAGGGATACGCAGTATTTT.

This chain connects TRBV19 to TRBJ1-1; D is undetermined. The CDR3 sequence is 16 residues long. Germline V lookup: CDR1 LNHDA, CDR2 SQIVND (reference sequence). Trimming removed 5 bases from V and 1 base from J, with 17 bases in between. For the CDR3, the DNA is TGTGCCAGTAGTGCCCTCGGGAGGGTAGAGAACACTGAAGCTTTCTTT. Translated: CASSALGRVENTEAFF.

The V and J genes are TRBV6-6 and TRBJ1-5; weak D call: TRBD1 (5 bases). The CDR3 has 15 residues. V lost 4 bases, J lost 4 bases, and 14 bases lay in between. Germline CDR1 reads MNHNY; CDR2 reads SVGAGI (reference sequence). CDR3 protein: CASSSSGGTNQPQHF. In DNA, the CDR3 is TGTGCCAGCAGTTCCTCAGGAGGGACTAATCAGCCCCAGCATTTT.